This T cell receptor beta chain came from a study of T cell clonality in common variable immunodeficiency. This clone was seen repeatedly, ten times or more. Its antigen remains unidentified. The read ends 3 residues early relative to the CDR3; the germline J gene fills the gap. Heparinized whole blood, about 4.5 to 9 ml, came from each donor. Study-level findings and limits: Common variable immunodeficiency TCR beta sequences reportedly had fewer deletions and N-nucleotide insertions. Repertoire-complication correlations in CVID were limited by patient heterogeneity. What drives increased CVID clonality needs T cell subpopulation sequencing.

This table comes from immunoSEQ multiplex PCR, and its TCRdb copy is limited to in-frame clones, with some not included. Recorded here are 35,000 to 50,000 clones, none singletons. The junction had 2 bases not matched to a gene; V was cut back by 5 bases and J by 5 bases. The germline V gene encodes CDR1 LNHDA and CDR2 SQIVND (reference sequence). The CDR3 sequence is 14 residues long. Sequencing was carried out using peripheral blood mononuclear cells. This chain joins TRBV19 and TRBJ1-4; 10 bases fit TRBD1. This sequence originates from a person aged 18 to 69 in good health. Incomplete CDR3 DNA: TGTGCCAGTAGTCCGGGACAGGGGAATGAAAAA. It yields the protein CASSPGQGNEK. The entire CDR3 protein is CASSPGQGNEKLFF.